The T cell receptor (beta chain) described here comes from a study of vaccination and CD4 T cells after COVID-19. Comments on this clonotype: Its antigen is undetermined.

The Oncomine TCR Beta short-read assay generated sequence data from the DNA of cultured CD4+ T cells. TCRdb reanalysed the PCR reads using MiXCR and keeps one entry per CDR3 protein. In the table there are around 9,000 distinct CDR3 sequences, 55% of which are singletons. The treatment is: approximately 9-day PBMC culture with coronavirus spike peptide pools or control peptides (ViraFEST assay). With peptide pools, ViraFEST first expanded antigen-specific T cells and afterwards sequenced their TCRs. Germline lookup yields CDR1 KGHDR and CDR2 SFDVKD. There are 17 residues in the CDR3. V gave up 3 bases and J gave up 1 base; unmatched junction bases: 9.

This receptor was identified in a human donor who had recovered from COVID-19. Sequencing was performed on CD4+ T cells from blood, cultured in vitro. V is TRBV24-1 and J is TRBJ2-3; 7 bases match TRBD2. The CDR3: CATSDPYRGGGTDTQYF. CDR3 sequence (DNA): TGTGCCACCAGTGATCCCTATCGTGGGGGGGGCACAGATACGCAGTATTTT.